A single sample is the source of the 25 T cell receptor beta chains below, sequenced in a study of identical twins. TCRdb independently ran MiXCR on the 5' RACE reads; one entry per CDR3 protein. The sample has 300,000 to 350,000 distinct CDR3 sequences, more than 9% seen once; the top ten hold 6% to 9%. The same sample was also used in a study of yellow fever vaccine responses in identical twins.

Sequencing input: CD8+ T cells sorted from blood. All receptors come from a woman between 18 and 29 years old in good health.

This clonotype has just a few counts. The chain joins TRBV6-1 to TRBJ1-4; TRBD1 is a possible D gene (6 bases). There are 13 residues in the CDR3. The germline V gene has CDR1 MNHNS and CDR2 SASEGT. V was pared by 8 bases and J by 3 bases, with 10 bases between. The DNA of the CDR3 is TGTGCCAGCCGGGGGGCAGCTAATGAAAAACTGTTTTTT. Its protein is CASRGAANEKLFF.

CDR3 loop: CASSTWGLEMYQETQYF. CDR3 in DNA: TGTGCCAGCAGTACCTGGGGGTTAGAGATGTACCAAGAGACCCAGTACTTC. The V gene is TRBV3-1, the J gene TRBJ2-5; D possibly matches TRBD1 or TRBD2 (5 bases each). Germline CDR1 LGHDT, CDR2 YNNKEL (reference sequence). The germline V and J ends were trimmed by 6 bases and 0 bases, with 20 bases remaining between them. There are 17 residues in the CDR3.

V usage is TRBV20-1 and J usage is TRBJ2-2; 10 bases agree with TRBD2. Unmatched junction bases numbered 7, after V lost 6 bases and J lost 6 bases. This CDR3 has 14 amino acids. Germline CDR1 is DFQATT and CDR2 is SNEGSKA (reference sequence). CDR3 nucleotides: TGCAGTGCAACCGGGACTAGCGATCCCGGGGAGCTGTTTTTT. Translation: CSATGTSDPGELFF.

V is TRBV20-1 and J is TRBJ2-1; D perhaps matches TRBD2 (6 bases). CDR1 and CDR2 from the germline V gene are DFQATT and SNEGSKA (reference sequence). The CDR3 contains 11 residues. V gave up 7 bases and J gave up 6 bases, with 10 bases separating them. CDR3 sequence reads: CSGEDSNEQFF. Here the CDR3 DNA reads TGCAGTGGGGAGGACTCCAATGAGCAGTTCTTC.

The chain combines TRBV6-1 with TRBJ1-5; TRBD1 matches at 7 bases. Trimming took 6 bases from V and 7 from J; bases not matched to a gene: 12. The CDR3 is 15 residues long. Germline values: CDR1 MNHNS, CDR2 SASEGT. CDR3 in amino acids: CASSTDREKDQPQHF. The CDR3 region has the DNA TGTGCCAGCAGCACTGACAGGGAGAAAGACCAGCCCCAGCATTTT.

This clonotype was seen more than once but under ten times. The chain has TRBV6-5 and TRBJ2-5; D ambiguous. The CDR3 consists of 14 residues. Germline V lookup: CDR1 MNHEY, CDR2 SVGAGI. The V gene lost 0 bases and the J gene lost 4 bases, with 9 bases spanning the gap. CDR3 loop: CASSYSQGLETQYF. CDR3 sequence (DNA): TGTGCCAGCAGTTACTCTCAAGGGTTAGAGACCCAGTACTTC.

In its sample, this clonotype was seen many times. J is TRBJ2-7 and V is TRBV4-1; D ambiguous. Trimming shortened V by 8 bases and J by 1 base, and 3 bases separated the two germline ends. The CDR3 has 10 amino acids. Per germline, CDR1 MGHRA and CDR2 YSYEKL. This CDR3 is CASVSYEQYV. CDR3 DNA sequence: TGCGCCAGCGTATCCTACGAGCAGTACGTC.

This clonotype has a handful of counts. The chain couples TRBV4-1 to TRBJ2-7, with TRBD1 identical over 10 bases. With V trimmed by 4 bases and J by 0 bases, 3 bases remained unmatched. The germline gives CDR1 MGHRA, CDR2 YSYEKL. The CDR3 sequence is 15 residues long. The CDR3 reads CASSPGQGGSYEQYV. For the CDR3, the DNA is TGCGCCAGCAGCCCTGGACAGGGGGGCTCCTACGAGCAGTACGTC.

V usage is TRBV11-2 and J usage is TRBJ2-3, with D possibly matching TRBD2 (5 bases). V lost 5 bases, J lost 0 bases, and 9 bases lay in between. Looked up from germline, CDR1 is SGHAT and CDR2 is FQNNGV. This CDR3 has 14 residues. Here the CDR3 reads CASSPPGSTDTQYF. The CDR3 coding sequence is TGTGCCAGCAGCCCACCGGGGAGCACAGATACGCAGTATTTT. Full variable domain (missing parts from reference TRBV11-2 and TRBJ2-3): EAGVAQSPRYKIIEKRQSVAFWCNPISGHATLYWYQQILGQGPKLLIQFQNNGVVDDSQLPKDRFSAERLKGVDSTLKIQPAKLEDSAVYLCASSPPGSTDTQYFGPGTRLTVL.

This clonotype was seen a few times. The chain is built from TRBV7-3 and TRBJ2-2, with D uncertain. The germline CDR1 and CDR2 sequences are SGHTA and FQGTGA. CDR3 length: 13 amino acids. V lost 5 bases to trimming and J lost 3 bases, with 7 bases between them. The CDR3 DNA reads TGTGCCAGCAGCCAACACGACACCGGGGAGCTGTTTTTT. Amino acid sequence: CASSQHDTGELFF.

This clonotype was observed a handful of times. The gene calls are TRBV20-1 and TRBJ2-1; D gene ambiguous. The CDR3 runs to 17 residues. Looked up from germline, CDR1 is DFQATT and CDR2 is SNEGSKA (reference sequence). The V gene lost 8 bases and the J gene lost 0 bases, with 23 bases spanning the gap. CDR3 region: CSSNPSPPLGSYNEQFF. The DNA of the CDR3 is TGCAGTTCTAACCCCTCCCCACCTTTAGGCTCCTACAATGAGCAGTTCTTC.

The chain couples TRBV15 to TRBJ2-3; 7 bases are a match to TRBD1. V shed 1 base, J shed 1 base, and the junction held 5 bases outside the gene matches. The CDR3 sequence is 16 residues long. Germline V CDR1 and CDR2: LNHNV, YYDKDF (reference sequence). Here the CDR3 DNA reads TGTGCCACCAGCAGAGTTACAGGGGACGGCACAGATACGCAGTATTTT. This gives the protein CATSRVTGDGTDTQYF.

This clonotype was detected many times. The chain couples TRBV5-6 to TRBJ2-1, with D hard to call. The V gene lost 5 bases and the J gene lost 5 bases, with 5 bases spanning the gap. From germline, CDR1 is SGHDT and CDR2 YYEEEE. CDR3 length: 11 residues. The CDR3 region is CASSSNNEQFF. The CDR3 DNA sequence: TGTGCCAGCAGTTCAAACAATGAGCAGTTCTTC.

This clonotype was detected many times. The rearrangement links TRBV12-3 or TRBV12-4 to TRBJ1-2; no clear D gene. Trimming cost V 1 base and J 6 bases, with 3 bases left between them. CDR3 size: 11 residues. The CDR3 loop reads CASSLGHGYTF. CDR3 coding DNA: TGTGCCAGCAGTTTAGGTCATGGCTACACCTTC.

This chain joins TRBV6-1 and TRBJ2-1; TRBD2 agrees at 10 bases. The CDR3 covers 16 residues. V was pared by 1 base and J by 6 bases, with 6 bases of the junction left unmatched. The germline V gene encodes CDR1 MNHNS and CDR2 SASEGT. This CDR3 reads CASSEVLAGAGNEQFF. The CDR3, as DNA: TGTGCCAGCAGTGAAGTGCTAGCGGGAGCGGGCAATGAGCAGTTCTTC.

This clonotype was picked up a small number of times. This chain joins TRBV5-1 and TRBJ2-3; D is perhaps TRBD1 (5 bases). The CDR3 is 13 residues long. V was shortened by 4 bases and J by 6 bases, with 12 bases between the two germline ends. CDR1 is SGHRS, CDR2 YFSETQ, per germline. The CDR3 sequence: CASSPGPADTQYF. CDR3 sequence (DNA): TGCGCCAGCAGCCCAGGGCCTGCGGATACGCAGTATTTT. Full variable domain (missing parts from reference TRBV5-1 and TRBJ2-3): KAGVTQTPRYLIKTRGQQVTLSCSPISGHRSVSWYQQTPGQGLQFLFEYFSETQRNKGNFPGRFSGRQFSNSRSEMNVSTLELGDSALYLCASSPGPADTQYFGPGTRLTVL.

This clonotype was counted only a few times. The chain couples TRBV12-3 or TRBV12-4 to TRBJ1-2; no clear D gene. Trimming took off 0 bases at V and 13 bases at J, with 12 bases between the two ends. The CDR3 runs to 12 residues. The CDR3 protein is CASSLAGRPSTF. CDR3 sequence (DNA): TGTGCCAGCAGTTTAGCTGGGCGACCTTCCACCTTC.

The chain carries TRBV7-9 and TRBJ2-7; 9 positions match TRBD1. Germline V gives CDR1 SEHNR, CDR2 FQNEAQ (reference sequence). V shed 2 bases and J 5 bases; nucleotides not matched to a gene: 10. The CDR3 is 16 residues long. CDR3 in DNA: TGTGCCAGCAGCTTAAGGGACAGGGACTTTGGGGACGAGCAGTACTTC. It yields the protein CASSLRDRDFGDEQYF.

This clonotype turned up a few times. The chain carries TRBV28 and TRBJ2-5; D could derive from TRBD1 or TRBD2 (6 bases each). Trimming took off 1 base at V and 5 bases at J, with 11 bases between the two ends. Looked up from germline, CDR1 is MDHEN and CDR2 is SYDVKM. The CDR3 is made up of 14 amino acids. As DNA, the CDR3 is TGTGCCAGCAGTTTATCGGGGGCCCGTGAGACCCAGTACTTC. Protein product: CASSLSGARETQYF.

There are a few counts of this clonotype. This chain connects TRBV7-7 to TRBJ2-2; D might be TRBD1 (5 bases). Trimming shortened V by 3 bases and J by 1 base, and 6 bases separated the two germline ends. This CDR3 region has 14 residues. In germline, CDR1 is SSHAT, CDR2 FNYEAQ (reference sequence). CDR3 DNA: TGTGCCAGCAGCTTCAGGGTGAACACCGGGGAGCTGTTTTTT. Residues: CASSFRVNTGELFF.

This clonotype was detected only a few times. The V gene is TRBV11-2, the J gene TRBJ2-5, with 7 bases lining up with TRBD2. CDR1 and CDR2 (germline): SGHAT, FQNNGV. The CDR3 loop spans 15 amino acids. V lost 4 bases, J lost 2 bases, and 7 bases stayed unmatched. CDR3 DNA sequence: TGTGCCAGCAGCTCTGGGGGGGGGATTCAAGAGACCCAGTACTTC. Protein product: CASSSGGGIQETQYF.

V is TRBV25-1 and J is TRBJ1-1; D is possibly TRBD1 (5 bases). The CDR3 has 14 residues. Germline assignment: CDR1 MGHDK and CDR2 SYGVNS. V shed 6 bases and J shed 7 bases, with 18 bases lying between them. CDR3 nucleotides: TGTGCCAGCAGAGCCTGGGGCGAAGAAGATGAAGCTTTCTTT. Translating it yields CASRAWGEEDEAFF.

This clonotype has a handful of counts. The chain links TRBV4-1 to TRBJ2-1; D ambiguous. Germline CDR1 reads MGHRA; CDR2 reads YSYEKL. CDR3 length: 14 amino acids. Trimming removed 0 bases at V and 8 bases at J, with 11 bases between. The CDR3 loop reads CASSQEVIYDEQFF. CDR3 DNA: TGCGCCAGCAGCCAAGAGGTGATTTATGATGAGCAGTTCTTC.

The gene calls are TRBV20-1 and TRBJ2-5, with a tentative D call TRBD1 (6 bases). Germline V gene sequence: CDR1 DFQATT, CDR2 SNEGSKA (reference sequence). This CDR3 contains 13 residues. Trimming took 3 bases from V and 2 from J, leaving 10 bases between them. CDR3 in DNA: TGCAGTGCTAGCAACAGGGATCAAGAGACCCAGTACTTC. Protein sequence: CSASNRDQETQYF.

The chain is built from TRBV28 and TRBJ2-7; 7 bases are a match to TRBD1. V was pared by 6 bases and J by 4 bases, with 6 bases of the junction left unmatched. The CDR3 extends over 13 amino acids. CDR1 is MDHEN and CDR2 is SYDVKM in the germline V gene. The CDR3 sequence is CASRGTASYEQYF. CDR3 DNA sequence: TGTGCCAGCAGAGGGACAGCTTCTTACGAGCAGTACTTC.